This T cell receptor (beta chain) was recovered during a study of cytomegalovirus exposure and HLA in healthy donors (dated by TCRdb to the late 2010s). Notes on the research overall: An earlier analysis of roughly 500 of the donors reported about 260 Gb of sequence data and 95 million to 140 million unique TCR beta sequences obtained from 180 million or so T cells. Approximately 300 gigabases of sequencing data and 70 million to 100 million unique TCR sequences made up an early release that covered over 550 HLA-typed donors. Of the 350 to 450 genotyped donors, approximately 83% fell in the genetic ancestry cluster associated with self-reported Caucasian donors. The study aimed to test whether cataloging public T cell receptors could reveal signatures of past pathogen exposure. The study profiled the T cell repertoires of about 640 subjects by immunosequencing and related them to cytomegalovirus serostatus. A separate validation cohort of over a hundred different subjects was used in addition to the roughly 720-subject first cohort. To predict cytomegalovirus infection status, the study brought together high-throughput TCR immunosequencing, statistical association of individual TCRs with disease status, and machine learning. To study patterns of TCR occurrence, a later analysis re-analyzed previously published TCR beta repertoires from more than 550 donors and added high-resolution HLA genotyping. Rather than using new phenotypic data, the later analysis identified candidate immune exposures from TCR beta sequences and from how often those sequences occurred across donors. An earlier analysis of approximately 630 of the donors applied high-throughput TCR beta sequencing to assess whether each TCR beta V gene segment acted as functional or pseudogenic. Donor age, sex, ethnicity and CMV serostatus were collected together with the repertoire data. Genome-wide SNP genotypes for about 65% of the 666 donors were used in a later genetic analysis, which treated that subset as a discovery cohort. Every repertoire in the discovery cohort had been generated on one and the same sequencing platform. Class I and class II HLA loci were covered by the typing at four-digit resolution. The number of donors typed differed by locus, with about 620-630 for A, B, C, DRB1 and DQB1, roughly 550 for DQA1, nearly 610 for DPA1, and roughly 450 for DPB1. Roughly 5 DR-DQ haplotypes were handled as single units for association and clustering because linkage in the cohort was strong. Across approximately 420 genotyped donors of the cohort, an average of about 240,000 unique TCR beta nucleotide sequences per donor were sequenced, and roughly 20% of those sequences were non-productive.

The V end gives up 5 bases and the J end 2 bases, leaving 8 bases in the junction not matched to a gene. Looking up the germline V gene (reference sequence) yields CDR1 MNHEY and CDR2 SMNVEV. There are 16 amino acids in the CDR3, from cysteine to phenylalanine inclusive. CDR3 DNA is the only sequence kept; it has 48 bases, read in frame from the first base. The cohort was made up of under 800 healthy bone marrow donors. At the time of sampling, all cohort members were nominally healthy, though unrecorded immune exposures were likely present. The donor was CMV seropositive and belonged to the group of some 290 seropositive cohort members. Every donor gave a peripheral blood sample, and the peripheral blood mononuclear cells from that sample were used for TCR beta sequencing. Genomic DNA extraction from the blood cell samples was performed with the Qiagen DNeasy Blood Extraction Kit. About this clone: This clone's antigen is unknown. Per-base quality was not reported, and no clone a single base away is much larger than it.

Libraries were made using the immunoSEQ multiplex PCR assay. A mixture of 60 forward primers for TCR Vbeta segments and 13 reverse primers for TCR Jbeta segments was used in the multiplex PCR. Amplification of the CDR3 region of rearranged TCR beta genes was performed with a multiplex PCR assay on genomic DNA. The amplified TCR beta libraries were sequenced on the Illumina HiSeq System as 87-base-pair reads. For the original study's pipeline: A later analysis tallied roughly 80 million unique TCR beta chains across the roughly 610 repertoires, and some 10 million of those chains were shared by two or more donors. A nearest-neighbor algorithm error-corrected the raw reads and collapsed the reads into unique sequences, merging closely related sequences to remove PCR and sequencing errors. V, D and J gene segments were assigned by aligning CDR3 sequences to IMGT reference sequences. For a sequence to be retained, a match of at least six nucleotides to both a V gene segment and a J gene segment was required. Rearrangements were classified as productive when the CDR3 lacked stop codons and remained in frame with V and J, and all other rearrangements were classified as non-productive. Following IMGT convention, CDR3 was defined as the stretch from the second conserved V-encoded cysteine to the conserved J-encoded phenylalanine. Sequences without an unambiguous match to a single V gene segment were excluded from the earlier analysis of several hundred of the donors. An earlier analysis of some 500 of the donors classified V segments as functional when productive rearrangements were above 56.7% and as segregating when the standard deviation between donors was above 5%. A statistical classification framework was built to diagnose cytomegalovirus status from the catalog of TCR beta chain sequences. In a later analysis, TCR nucleotide sequences were compared against IMGT/GENE-DB human TR gene sequences so that V and J genes could be assigned. Using the TCRdist pipeline, a later analysis assigned CDR3 sequences along with most-parsimonious VDJ recombination scenarios. A later analysis defined each TCR beta chain by its CDR3 amino acid sequence plus V-gene family, and excluded reads lacking a unique V-gene family. As a way to deal with suspected cross-contamination and a sequencing artifact, a later analysis dropped under 600 nucleotide sequences that were highly shared and had low generation probability. In a later analysis, a clonal expansion index for each public chain was calculated from normalized within-repertoire ranks of inferred template counts. In a later analysis, generation probabilities were computed using a VDJ recombination model fitted to out-of-frame rearrangements, and the results were checked against IGoR. Hypergeometric tests were used in a later analysis to score TCR-TCR, TCR-HLA and TCR-CMV co-occurrence, with a repertoire-size bias correction applied to the TCR pairs. A later analysis estimated false discovery rates by permuting HLA or CMV assignments 20 times. In a later analysis, co-occurring TCRs were grouped with DBSCAN, and TCRdist sequence similarity was added when clustering was performed within HLA-allele-positive subsets. Repertoires with fewer than 30,000 or more than 120,000 public chains, plus five repertoires with anomalous nucleotide sharing, were excluded from co-occurrence clustering. TCRdb carries this immuneACCESS record with in-frame sequences only. Its versions omit some clonotypes, under half of them owing to an unresolved V gene in the studies checked, with the rest unexplained. D and trimming were read from the DNA, whereas the V and J calls and clone size are those reported in that table. Here the sample has 75,000 to 100,000 clones; around 80% occur a single time. The ten largest account for over 9.5% of the sample.

The investigation overall reported the following: CMV serostatus was the only immune exposure information available for the cohort. The cohort was sequenced for TCR beta chains only, and without alpha or paired-chain data the features that could be detected were limited. A cluster of highly shared sequence variants was judged likely to be a technical artifact of the sequencing pipeline. An association between a missense DCLRE1C variant and V-gene and J-gene trimming of TCR beta chains was found in a later genetic analysis and replicated in an independent cohort. Correlated functional status among segregating V segments might be attributable to linkage disequilibrium, but an unknown experimental factor could not be ruled out. In the study, some 160 TCR beta chains were listed as associated with cytomegalovirus. While some public TCRs were present in many individuals, most TCR sequences turned up only very rarely across donors. In a later genetic analysis, fewer N-insertions in productive TCRs were reported among donors in an Asian-associated ancestry cluster than the roughly 640-donor mean. According to a later analysis, TCR association rates differed among HLA loci, with DRB1 alleles showing the most associated TCRs and HLA-C alleles showing the fewest. A few of the identified cytomegalovirus-associated TCR beta chains were confirmed in vitro to be specific for cytomegalovirus antigens. A later analysis associated approximately 17,000 TCR beta sequences with specific HLA alleles at a false discovery rate of 0.05. According to the authors, the approach could potentially be generalized to other disease states and immunological phenotypes. HLA typing was unavailable for some donors at each locus, so association tests used only the typed subset. Because the 87-base-pair reads could not distinguish some IMGT-functional V segments, including TRBV6-2 and TRBV6-3, those segments were excluded. Strong co-occurrence of HLA alleles, especially DR and DQ, made assigning TCR associations to individual alleles difficult. The classifier was reported to diagnose cytomegalovirus status with high specificity and sensitivity in both the original and validation cohorts. A later analysis found that HLA-associated TCR beta chains were more clonally expanded and had lower generation probabilities than equally common non-associated chains. In an earlier analysis of more than 500 of the donors, most TCR beta V segments appeared in productive rearrangements about 90% or about 30% of the time, broadly matching IMGT annotations. Sequencing depth was assumed to be roughly uniform across donors in the presence/absence analyses, though that assumption may not hold. A further reported finding was that TCR beta sequences accurately predicted the HLA-A and HLA-B alleles for most subjects in the first cohort. In a later analysis, most CMV-associated TCR beta chains were found to appear HLA-restricted, with HLA associations seemingly driven largely by CMV exposure. The earlier analysis of about 600 of the donors excluded some 15 rarely observed V segments, including chromosome 9 orphons, because counts were too low. A later analysis reported that several top co-occurrence clusters appeared linked to parvovirus B19, influenza, CMV and Epstein-Barr virus.

The V and J genes are TRBV27 and TRBJ2-7, with 11 bases aligning to TRBD1. The sequence derives from a man between 18 and 35 years old in good health and CMV-seropositive. Sequencing input: PBMCs. The bases read TGTGCCAGCAGTCCCCAACCGGGACAGGGGGCCTACGAGCAGTACTTC. Its translation is CASSPQPGQGAYEQYF.